Shown below are 6 T cell receptor beta chains from a single sample sequenced in a study of blood T cells in healthy people across ages. Then a second PCR, running about 7 to 11 cycles, was carried out with a sample-barcoded 5' primer and a J-beta primer mix. TCRdb reanalysed the 5' RACE reads using MiXCR and keeps one entry per CDR3 protein. The sample shows about a million distinct CDR3 sequences, just over 50% of them seen only once. Sample: blood. These receptors all come from an older woman in good health.

This clonotype has more than one count but fewer than ten. This chain uses TRBV4-1 with TRBJ2-1; perhaps D is TRBD1 or TRBD2 (5 bases each). This CDR3 spans 13 amino acids. Trimming took off 6 bases at V and 5 bases at J, with 11 bases between the two ends. Looked up from germline, CDR1 is MGHRA and CDR2 is YSYEKL. The CDR3 here is CASSHVGHNEQFF. The CDR3, as DNA: TGCGCCAGCAGTCACGTGGGACACAATGAGCAGTTCTTC.

This clonotype was seen only a few times. The CDR3 reads CSARRNTPDTQYF. Here the CDR3 DNA reads TGCAGTGCTAGGAGGAACACCCCAGATACGCAGTATTTT. The V call is TRBV20-1, the J call TRBJ2-3; D unclear. Germline V gives CDR1 DFQATT, CDR2 SNEGSKA (reference sequence). The V and J ends lost 3 bases and 4 bases respectively, with 11 bases between them. There are 13 residues in the CDR3.

This clonotype was counted a few times. The rearrangement joins TRBV25-1 to TRBJ2-7; D perhaps matches TRBD1 (6 bases). CDR1 is MGHDK, CDR2 SYGVNS, per germline. V gave up 3 bases and J gave up 2 bases, with 14 bases separating them. CDR3 length equals 15 residues. Here the CDR3 DNA reads TGTGCCAGCAGTGATTGGGACAATACGCCCTACGAGCAGTACTTC. It translates to CASSDWDNTPYEQYF.

This clonotype has just a few counts. The V and J genes are TRBV20-1 and TRBJ2-1; D may be TRBD2 (6 bases). The CDR3 spans 12 residues. Germline V gene lookup returns CDR1 DFQATT and CDR2 SNEGSKA (reference sequence). CDR3 residues: CRLGSSYNEQFF. Here the CDR3 DNA reads TGCCGACTAGGAAGCTCCTACAATGAGCAGTTCTTC.

The V gene is TRBV18, the J gene TRBJ2-7; a possible D gene is TRBD1 (5 bases). The CDR3 has 16 amino acids. CDR1 and CDR2 from the germline V gene are KGHSH and LQKENI. V was shortened by 6 bases and J by 12 bases, with 30 bases between the two germline ends. CDR3 protein: CASSPNPQVMLFQRYF. The CDR3 DNA reads as TGTGCCAGCTCCCCAAACCCACAGGTTATGCTTTTTCAGCGGTACTTC.

The gene calls are TRBV3-1 and TRBJ2-7, with D tentatively TRBD2 (6 bases). The CDR3 covers 15 residues. Per the germline V gene, CDR1 is LGHDT and CDR2 is YNNKEL (reference sequence). Deletions cut 6 bases from V and 2 bases from J, with 17 bases between. The CDR3 here is CASRKIADPTYEQYF. Here the CDR3 DNA reads TGTGCCAGCAGAAAGATAGCGGATCCCACCTACGAGCAGTACTTC.